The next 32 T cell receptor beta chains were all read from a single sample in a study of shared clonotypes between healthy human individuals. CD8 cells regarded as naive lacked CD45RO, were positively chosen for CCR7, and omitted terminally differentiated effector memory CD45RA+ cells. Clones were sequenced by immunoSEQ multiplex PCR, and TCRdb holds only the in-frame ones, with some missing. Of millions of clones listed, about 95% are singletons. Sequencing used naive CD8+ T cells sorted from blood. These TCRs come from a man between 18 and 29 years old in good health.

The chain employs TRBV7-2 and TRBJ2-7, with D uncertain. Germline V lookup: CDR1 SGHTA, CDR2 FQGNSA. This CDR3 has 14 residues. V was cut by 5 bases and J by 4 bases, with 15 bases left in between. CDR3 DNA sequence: TGTGCCAGCAGCAACGGGCCACCGCCTTACGAGCAGTACTTC. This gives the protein CASSNGPPPYEQYF.

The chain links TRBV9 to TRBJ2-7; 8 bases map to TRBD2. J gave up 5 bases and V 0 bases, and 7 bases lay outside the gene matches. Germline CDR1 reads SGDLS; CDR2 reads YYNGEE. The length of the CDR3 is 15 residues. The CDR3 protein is CASSVASGRIHEQYF. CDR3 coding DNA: TGTGCCAGCAGCGTAGCGAGCGGGAGAATCCACGAGCAGTACTTC.

The CDR3, as DNA: TGTGCCAGCAGCTTAGGGGGCAACAATCAGCCCCAGCATTTT. Protein sequence: CASSLGGNNQPQHF. This chain joins TRBV11-2 and TRBJ1-5; maybe TRBD1 (5 bases). The length of the CDR3 is 14 residues. Germline assignment: CDR1 SGHAT and CDR2 FQNNGV. With 1 base removed from V and 3 bases from J, the gap between germline ends came to 7 bases.

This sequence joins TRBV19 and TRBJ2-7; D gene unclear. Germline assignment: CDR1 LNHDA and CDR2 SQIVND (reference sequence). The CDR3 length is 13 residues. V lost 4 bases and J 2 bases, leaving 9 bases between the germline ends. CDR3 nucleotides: TGTGCCAGTAGTAAACACCACCCCTACGAGCAGTACTTC. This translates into CASSKHHPYEQYF.

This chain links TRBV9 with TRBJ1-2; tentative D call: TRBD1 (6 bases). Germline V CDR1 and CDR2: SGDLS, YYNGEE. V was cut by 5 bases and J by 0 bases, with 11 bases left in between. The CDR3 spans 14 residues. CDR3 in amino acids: CASRGTPTNYGYTF. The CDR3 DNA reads TGTGCCAGCAGGGGGACACCGACTAACTATGGCTACACCTTC.

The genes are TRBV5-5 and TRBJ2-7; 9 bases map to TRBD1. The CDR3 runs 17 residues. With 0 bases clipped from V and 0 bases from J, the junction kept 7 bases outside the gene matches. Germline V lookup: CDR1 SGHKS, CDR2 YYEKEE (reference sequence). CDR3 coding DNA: TGTGCCAGCAGCTTGGCTATCTGGACAGGGGCCTCCTACGAGCAGTACTTC. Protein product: CASSLAIWTGASYEQYF. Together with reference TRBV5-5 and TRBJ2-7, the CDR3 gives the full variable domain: DAGVTQSPTHLIKTRGQQVTLRCSPISGHKSVSWYQQVLGQGPQFIFQYYEKEERGRGNFPDRFSARQFPNYSSELNVNALLLGDSALYLCASSLAIWTGASYEQYFGPGTRLTVT.

The CDR3 loop is CASSIDRFGSYEQYF. Here the CDR3 DNA reads TGTGCCAGTAGTATAGATCGTTTCGGATCCTACGAGCAGTACTTC. V is TRBV19 and J is TRBJ2-7, with D hard to call. The germline V and J ends were trimmed by 0 bases and 1 base, with 10 bases remaining between them. The CDR3 has 15 residues. Germline loops: CDR1 LNHDA, CDR2 SQIVND (reference sequence).

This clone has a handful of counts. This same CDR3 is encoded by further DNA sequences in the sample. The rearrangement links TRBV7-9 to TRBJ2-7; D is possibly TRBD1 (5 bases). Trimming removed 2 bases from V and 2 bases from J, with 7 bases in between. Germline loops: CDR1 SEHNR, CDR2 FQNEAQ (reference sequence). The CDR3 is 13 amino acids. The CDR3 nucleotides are TGTGCCAGCAGCTTACCAGGGACCTACGAGCAGTACTTC. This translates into CASSLPGTYEQYF.

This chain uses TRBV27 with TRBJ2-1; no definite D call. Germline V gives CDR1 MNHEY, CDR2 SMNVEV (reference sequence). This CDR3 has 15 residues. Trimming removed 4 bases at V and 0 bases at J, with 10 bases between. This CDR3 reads CASSSSVTSYNEQFF. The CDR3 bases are TGTGCCAGCAGTTCCTCAGTTACCTCCTACAATGAGCAGTTCTTC.

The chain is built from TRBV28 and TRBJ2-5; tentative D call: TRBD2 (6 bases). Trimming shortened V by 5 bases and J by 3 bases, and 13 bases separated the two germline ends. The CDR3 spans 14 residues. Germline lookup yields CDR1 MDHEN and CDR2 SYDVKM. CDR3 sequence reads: CASSTRRDEETQYF. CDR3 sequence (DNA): TGTGCCAGCAGTACCCGGAGGGACGAAGAGACCCAGTACTTC.

Here the CDR3 DNA reads TGTGCCAGCACCCTGGTCGGGACAGGGAATACTGAAGCTTTCTTT. Its translation: CASTLVGTGNTEAFF. The rearrangement uses TRBV27 and TRBJ1-1; 9 bases agree with TRBD1. This CDR3 is built from 15 residues. Losses at the gene ends were 7 bases for V and 5 bases for J; bases not matched to a gene: 11. Germline CDR1 is MNHEY and CDR2 is SMNVEV (reference sequence).

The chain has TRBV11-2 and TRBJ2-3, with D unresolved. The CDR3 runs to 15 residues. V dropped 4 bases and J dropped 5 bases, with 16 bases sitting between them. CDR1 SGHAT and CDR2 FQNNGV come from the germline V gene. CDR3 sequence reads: CASSSFGLTGDTQYF. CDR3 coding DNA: TGTGCCAGCAGCTCCTTTGGGTTGACGGGAGATACGCAGTATTTT.

CDR3: CASSPSLDVSSSGANVLTF. For the CDR3, the DNA is TGTGCCAGCAGCCCGAGTCTCGATGTGAGTAGCTCTGGGGCCAACGTCCTGACTTTC. The chain employs TRBV7-9 and TRBJ2-6, with D unresolved. The V gene's germline CDR1 is SEHNR and CDR2 FQNEAQ (reference sequence). V was shortened by 5 bases and J by 0 bases, with 20 bases between the two germline ends. This CDR3 has 19 residues.

The CDR3 reads CASSLDSGSRQETQYF. The CDR3 DNA reads as TGTGCCAGCAGCTTAGATTCAGGGAGTCGGCAAGAGACCCAGTACTTC. The chain carries TRBV11-2 and TRBJ2-5, with D perhaps being TRBD1 or TRBD2 (5 bases each). The CDR3 runs to 16 residues. Germline assignment: CDR1 SGHAT and CDR2 FQNNGV. The V gene lost 0 bases and the J gene lost 2 bases, with 13 bases spanning the gap.

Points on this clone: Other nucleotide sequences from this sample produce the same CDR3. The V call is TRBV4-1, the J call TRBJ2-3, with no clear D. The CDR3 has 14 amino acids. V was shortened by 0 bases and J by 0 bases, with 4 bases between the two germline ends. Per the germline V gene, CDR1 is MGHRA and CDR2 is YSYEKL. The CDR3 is CASSQEPSTDTQYF. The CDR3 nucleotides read TGCGCCAGCAGCCAAGAACCCAGCACAGATACGCAGTATTTT.

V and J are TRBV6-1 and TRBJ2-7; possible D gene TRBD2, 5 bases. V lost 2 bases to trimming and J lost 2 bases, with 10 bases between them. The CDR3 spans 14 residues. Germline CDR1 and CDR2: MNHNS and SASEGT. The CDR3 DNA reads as TGTGCCAGCAGTGAATTACGGGGAACCTACGAGCAGTACTTC. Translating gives CASSELRGTYEQYF.

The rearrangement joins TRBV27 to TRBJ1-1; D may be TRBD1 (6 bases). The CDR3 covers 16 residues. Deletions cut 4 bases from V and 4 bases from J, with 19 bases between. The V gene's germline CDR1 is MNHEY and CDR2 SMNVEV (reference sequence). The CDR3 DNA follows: TGTGCCAGCAGTTCACCCCCCCAGGGGTTGGGCACTGAAGCTTTCTTT. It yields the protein CASSSPPQGLGTEAFF.

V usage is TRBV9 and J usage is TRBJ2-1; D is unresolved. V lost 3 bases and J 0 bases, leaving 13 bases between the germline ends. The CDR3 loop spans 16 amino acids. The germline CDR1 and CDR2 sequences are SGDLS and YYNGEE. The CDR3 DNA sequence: TGTGCCAGCAGCGCGCTAATAAGAACCTCCTACAATGAGCAGTTCTTC. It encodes CASSALIRTSYNEQFF.

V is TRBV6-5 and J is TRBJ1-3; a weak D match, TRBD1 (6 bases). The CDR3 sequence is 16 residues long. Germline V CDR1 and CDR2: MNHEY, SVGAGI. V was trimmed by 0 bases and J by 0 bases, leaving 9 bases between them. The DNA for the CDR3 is TGTGCCAGCAGTTACTCTACGGGGGCCTCTGGAAACACCATATATTTT. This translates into CASSYSTGASGNTIYF.

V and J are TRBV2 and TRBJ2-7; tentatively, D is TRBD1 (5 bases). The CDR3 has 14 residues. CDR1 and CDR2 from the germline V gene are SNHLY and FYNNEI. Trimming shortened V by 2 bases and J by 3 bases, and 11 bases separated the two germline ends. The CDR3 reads CASSEPGPNYEQYF. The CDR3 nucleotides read TGTGCCAGCAGTGAACCAGGGCCTAACTACGAGCAGTACTTC.

The CDR3 region is CASSPPPNGDEQYF. The CDR3 nucleotides read TGTGCCAGCAGCCCTCCCCCCAACGGCGACGAGCAGTACTTC. The chain couples TRBV7-9 to TRBJ2-7; D not certain. V shed 5 bases and J shed 5 bases, with 16 bases lying between them. The germline V gene has CDR1 SEHNR and CDR2 FQNEAQ (reference sequence). CDR3 size: 14 residues.

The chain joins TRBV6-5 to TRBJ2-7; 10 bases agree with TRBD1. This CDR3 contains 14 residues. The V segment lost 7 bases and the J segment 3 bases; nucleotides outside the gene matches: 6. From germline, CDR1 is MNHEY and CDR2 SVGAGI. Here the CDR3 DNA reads TGTGCCAGCACGCCGGGACAGGGGATCTACGAGCAGTACTTC. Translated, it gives CASTPGQGIYEQYF.

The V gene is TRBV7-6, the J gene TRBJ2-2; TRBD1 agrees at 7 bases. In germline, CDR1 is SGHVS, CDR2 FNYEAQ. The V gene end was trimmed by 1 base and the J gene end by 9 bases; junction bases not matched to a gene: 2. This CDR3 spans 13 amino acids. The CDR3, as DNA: TGTGCCAGCAGCTTAGGGACAGGCCGGGAGCTGTTTTTT. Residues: CASSLGTGRELFF.

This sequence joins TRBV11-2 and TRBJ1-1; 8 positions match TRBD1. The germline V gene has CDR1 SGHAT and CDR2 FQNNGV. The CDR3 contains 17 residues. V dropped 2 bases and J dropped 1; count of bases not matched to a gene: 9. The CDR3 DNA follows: TGTGCCAGCAGCTTATCAAGACAGGGGCCCCCGAACACTGAAGCTTTCTTT. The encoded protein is CASSLSRQGPPNTEAFF. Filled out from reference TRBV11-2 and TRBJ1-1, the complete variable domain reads EAGVAQSPRYKIIEKRQSVAFWCNPISGHATLYWYQQILGQGPKLLIQFQNNGVVDDSQLPKDRFSAERLKGVDSTLKIQPAKLEDSAVYLCASSLSRQGPPNTEAFFGQGTRLTVV.

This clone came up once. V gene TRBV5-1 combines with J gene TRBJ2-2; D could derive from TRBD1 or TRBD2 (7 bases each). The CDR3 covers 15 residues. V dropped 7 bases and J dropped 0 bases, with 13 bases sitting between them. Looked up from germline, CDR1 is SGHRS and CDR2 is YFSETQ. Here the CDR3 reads CASRQGGTNTGELFF. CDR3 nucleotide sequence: TGCGCCAGCCGACAGGGAGGGACGAACACCGGGGAGCTGTTTTTT.

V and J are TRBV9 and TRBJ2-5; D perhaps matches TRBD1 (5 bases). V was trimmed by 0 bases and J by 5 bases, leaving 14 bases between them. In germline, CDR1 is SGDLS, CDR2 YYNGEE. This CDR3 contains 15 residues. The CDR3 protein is CASSVEGSPGETQYF. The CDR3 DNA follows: TGTGCCAGCAGCGTAGAGGGCAGTCCAGGGGAGACCCAGTACTTC. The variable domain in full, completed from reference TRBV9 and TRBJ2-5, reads DSGVTQTPKHLITATGQRVTLRCSPRSGDLSVYWYQQSLDQGLQFLIQYYNGEERAKGNILERFSAQQFPDLHSELNLSSLELGDSALYFCASSVEGSPGETQYFGPGTRLLVL.

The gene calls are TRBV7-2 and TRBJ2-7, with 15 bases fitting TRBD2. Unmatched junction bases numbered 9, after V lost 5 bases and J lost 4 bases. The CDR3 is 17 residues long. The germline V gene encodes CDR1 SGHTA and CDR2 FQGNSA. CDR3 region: CASSPPGTSGGWYEQYF. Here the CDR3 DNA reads TGTGCCAGCAGCCCCCCCGGGACTAGCGGGGGGTGGTACGAGCAGTACTTC.

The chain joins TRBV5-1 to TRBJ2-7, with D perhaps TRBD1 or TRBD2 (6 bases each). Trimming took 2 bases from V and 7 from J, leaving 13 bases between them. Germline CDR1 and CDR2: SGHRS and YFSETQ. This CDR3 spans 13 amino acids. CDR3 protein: CASSFPGAREQYF. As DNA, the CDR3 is TGCGCCAGCAGCTTTCCGGGGGCAAGGGAGCAGTACTTC.

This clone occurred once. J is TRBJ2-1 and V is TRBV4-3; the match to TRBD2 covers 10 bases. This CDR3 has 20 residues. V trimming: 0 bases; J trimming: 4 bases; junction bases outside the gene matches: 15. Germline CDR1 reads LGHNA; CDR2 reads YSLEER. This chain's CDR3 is CASSQDRISSGSIGYNEQFF. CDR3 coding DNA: TGCGCCAGCAGCCAAGACCGAATTTCTAGCGGGAGTATAGGATACAATGAGCAGTTCTTC.

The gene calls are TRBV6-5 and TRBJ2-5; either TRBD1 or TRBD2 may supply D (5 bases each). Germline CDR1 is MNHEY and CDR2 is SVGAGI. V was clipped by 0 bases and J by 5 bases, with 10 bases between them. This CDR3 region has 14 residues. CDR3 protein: CASSYSGTPETQYF. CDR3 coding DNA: TGTGCCAGCAGTTACTCGGGGACCCCCGAGACCCAGTACTTC.

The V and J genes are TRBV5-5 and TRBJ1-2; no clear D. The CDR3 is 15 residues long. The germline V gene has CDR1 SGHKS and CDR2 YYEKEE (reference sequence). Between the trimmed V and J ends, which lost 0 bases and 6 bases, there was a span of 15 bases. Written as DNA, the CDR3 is TGTGCCAGCAGCTTGGGAGTAGGGATGTTTGATGGCTACACCTTC. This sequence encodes CASSLGVGMFDGYTF.

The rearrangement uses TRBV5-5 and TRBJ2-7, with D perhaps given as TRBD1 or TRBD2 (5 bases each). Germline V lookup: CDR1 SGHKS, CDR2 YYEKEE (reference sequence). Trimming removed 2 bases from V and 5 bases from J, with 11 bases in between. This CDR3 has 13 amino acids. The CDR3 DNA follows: TGTGCCAGCAGCTTTGGGACGGGCCACGAGCAGTACTTC. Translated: CASSFGTGHEQYF.